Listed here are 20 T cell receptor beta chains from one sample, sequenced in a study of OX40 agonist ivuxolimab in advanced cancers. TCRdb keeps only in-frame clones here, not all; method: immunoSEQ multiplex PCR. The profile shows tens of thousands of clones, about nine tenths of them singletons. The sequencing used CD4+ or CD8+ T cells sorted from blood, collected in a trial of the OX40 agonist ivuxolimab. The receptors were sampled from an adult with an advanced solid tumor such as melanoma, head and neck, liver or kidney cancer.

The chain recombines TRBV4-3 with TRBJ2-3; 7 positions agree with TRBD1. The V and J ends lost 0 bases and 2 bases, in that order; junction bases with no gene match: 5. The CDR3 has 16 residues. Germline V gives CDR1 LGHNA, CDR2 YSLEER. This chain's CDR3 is CASSQDLQGYTDTQYF. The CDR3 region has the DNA TGCGCCAGCAGCCAAGATTTACAGGGGTACACAGATACGCAGTATTTT.

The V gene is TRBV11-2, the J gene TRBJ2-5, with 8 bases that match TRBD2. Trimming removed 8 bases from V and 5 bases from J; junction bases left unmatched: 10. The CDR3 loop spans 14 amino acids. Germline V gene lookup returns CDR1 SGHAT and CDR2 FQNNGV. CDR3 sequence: CASGVTGGAETQYF. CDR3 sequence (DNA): TGTGCCAGCGGGGTGACCGGGGGGGCGGAGACCCAGTACTTC.

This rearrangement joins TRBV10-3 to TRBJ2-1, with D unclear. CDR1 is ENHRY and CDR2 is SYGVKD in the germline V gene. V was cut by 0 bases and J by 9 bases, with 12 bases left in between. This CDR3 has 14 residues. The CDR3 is CAISESATYGEQFF. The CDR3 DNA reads TGTGCCATCAGTGAGTCTGCCACATATGGTGAGCAGTTCTTC.

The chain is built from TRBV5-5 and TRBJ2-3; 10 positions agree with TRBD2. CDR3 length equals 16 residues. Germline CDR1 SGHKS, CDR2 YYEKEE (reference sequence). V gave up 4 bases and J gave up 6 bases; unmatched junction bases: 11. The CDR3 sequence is CASSIGTSEVWDTQYF. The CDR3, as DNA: TGTGCCAGCAGCATAGGGACTAGCGAGGTATGGGATACGCAGTATTTT.

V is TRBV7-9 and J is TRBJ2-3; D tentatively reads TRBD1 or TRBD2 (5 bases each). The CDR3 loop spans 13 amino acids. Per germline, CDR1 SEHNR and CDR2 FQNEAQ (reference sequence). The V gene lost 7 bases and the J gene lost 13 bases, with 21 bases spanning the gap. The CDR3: CASTGTDLNNEYF. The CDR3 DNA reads TGTGCCAGCACCGGGACCGACCTAAATAATGAGTATTTT.

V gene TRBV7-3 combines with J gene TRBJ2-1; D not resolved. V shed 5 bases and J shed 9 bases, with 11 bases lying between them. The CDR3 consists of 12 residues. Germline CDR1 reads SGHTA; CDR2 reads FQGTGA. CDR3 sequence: CASSRTTGEQFF. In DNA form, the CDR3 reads TGTGCCAGCAGCAGGACCACCGGTGAGCAGTTCTTC.

CDR3 in amino acids: CSVQAGGSYEQYF. The CDR3 DNA is TGCAGCGTTCAGGCTGGGGGCTCCTACGAGCAGTACTTC. V is TRBV29-1 and J is TRBJ2-7; perhaps D is TRBD1 or TRBD2 (5 bases each). CDR1 is SQVTM, CDR2 ANQGSEA, per germline. The CDR3 loop spans 13 amino acids. Trimming pared 5 bases from V and 0 bases from J, leaving 11 bases between.

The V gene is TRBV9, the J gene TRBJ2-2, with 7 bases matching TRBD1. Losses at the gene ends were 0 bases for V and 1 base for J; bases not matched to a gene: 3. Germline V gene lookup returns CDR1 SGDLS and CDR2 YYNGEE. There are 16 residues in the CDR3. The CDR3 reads CASSVEGGKNTGELFF. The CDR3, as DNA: TGTGCCAGCAGCGTAGAAGGGGGCAAGAACACCGGGGAGCTGTTTTTT.

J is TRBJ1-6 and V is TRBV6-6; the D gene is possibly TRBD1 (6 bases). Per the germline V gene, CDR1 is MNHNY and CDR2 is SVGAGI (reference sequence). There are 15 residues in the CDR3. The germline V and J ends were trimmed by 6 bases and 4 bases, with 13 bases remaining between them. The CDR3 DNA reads TGTGCCAGCAGCCCCGGACAGCGGTATAATTCACCCCTCCACTTT. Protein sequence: CASSPGQRYNSPLHF.

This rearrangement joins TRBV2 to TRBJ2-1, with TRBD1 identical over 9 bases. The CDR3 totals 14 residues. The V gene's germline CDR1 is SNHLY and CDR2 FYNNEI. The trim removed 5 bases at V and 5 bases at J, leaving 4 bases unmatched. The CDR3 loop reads CASSPRTGDNEQFF. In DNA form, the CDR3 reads TGTGCCAGCAGTCCTAGGACAGGGGACAATGAGCAGTTCTTC. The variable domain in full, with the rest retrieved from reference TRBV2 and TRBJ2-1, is EPEVTQTPSHQVTQMGQEVILRCVPISNHLYFYWYRQILGQKVEFLVSFYNNEISEKSEIFDDQFSVERPDGSNFTLKIRSTKLEDSAMYFCASSPRTGDNEQFFGPGTRLTVL.

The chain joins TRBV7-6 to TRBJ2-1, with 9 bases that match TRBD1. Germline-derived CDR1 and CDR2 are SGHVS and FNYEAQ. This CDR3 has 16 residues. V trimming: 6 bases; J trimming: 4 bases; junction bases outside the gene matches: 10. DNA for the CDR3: TGTGCCAGCAGACCTGTACAGGGGGCTGGGTACAATGAGCAGTTCTTC. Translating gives CASRPVQGAGYNEQFF.

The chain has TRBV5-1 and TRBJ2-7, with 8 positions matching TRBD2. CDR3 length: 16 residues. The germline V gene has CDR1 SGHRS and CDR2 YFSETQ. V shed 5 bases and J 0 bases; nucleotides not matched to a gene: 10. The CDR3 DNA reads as TGCGCCAGCAGGCCGGGGGGGGCTGAGGGCTCCTACGAGCAGTACTTC. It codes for CASRPGGAEGSYEQYF.

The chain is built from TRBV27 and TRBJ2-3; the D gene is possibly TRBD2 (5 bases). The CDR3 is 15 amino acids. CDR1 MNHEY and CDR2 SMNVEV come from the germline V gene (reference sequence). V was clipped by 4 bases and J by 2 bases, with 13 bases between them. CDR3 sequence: CASSSSRTLTDTQYF. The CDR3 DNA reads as TGTGCCAGCAGTTCTAGCCGAACCCTCACAGATACGCAGTATTTT.

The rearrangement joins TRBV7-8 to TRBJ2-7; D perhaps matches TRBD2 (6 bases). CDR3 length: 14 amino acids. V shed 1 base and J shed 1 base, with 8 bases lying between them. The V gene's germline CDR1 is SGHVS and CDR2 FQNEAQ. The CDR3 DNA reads TGTGCCAGCAGCTTAGTGGGACTGTCCTACGAGCAGTACTTC. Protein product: CASSLVGLSYEQYF.

CDR3 region: CASSVALLLGGNTIYF. CDR3 DNA sequence: TGTGCCAGCAGCGTAGCTCTCCTCCTGGGCGGAAACACCATATATTTT. This chain uses TRBV9 with TRBJ1-3, with unresolved D. This CDR3 is built from 16 residues. Germline assignment: CDR1 SGDLS and CDR2 YYNGEE. The V gene lost 0 bases and the J gene lost 4 bases, with 14 bases spanning the gap.

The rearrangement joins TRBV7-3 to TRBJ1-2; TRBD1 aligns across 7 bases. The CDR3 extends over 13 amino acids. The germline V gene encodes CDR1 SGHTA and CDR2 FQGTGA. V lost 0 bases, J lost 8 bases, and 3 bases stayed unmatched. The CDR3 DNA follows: TGTGCCAGCAGCTTAACGACAGGGAACGGCTACACCTTC. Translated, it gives CASSLTTGNGYTF.

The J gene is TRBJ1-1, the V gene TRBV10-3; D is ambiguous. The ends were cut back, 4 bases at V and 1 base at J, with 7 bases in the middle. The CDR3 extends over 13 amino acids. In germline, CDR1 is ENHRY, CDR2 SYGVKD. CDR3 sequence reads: CAISVSENTEAFF. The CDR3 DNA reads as TGTGCCATCAGTGTTTCCGAGAACACTGAAGCTTTCTTT.

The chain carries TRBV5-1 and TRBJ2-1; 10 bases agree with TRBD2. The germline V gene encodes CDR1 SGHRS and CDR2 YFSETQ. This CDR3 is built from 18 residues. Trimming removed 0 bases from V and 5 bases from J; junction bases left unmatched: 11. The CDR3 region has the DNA TGCGCCAGCAGCTTGGCAGGGTCTAGCGGGAGAAGGGACAATGAGCAGTTCTTC. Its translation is CASSLAGSSGRRDNEQFF.

The CDR3 region is CASSLSEYGYTF. CDR3 nucleotide sequence: TGTGCCAGCAGTTTATCGGAGTATGGCTACACCTTC. This rearrangement joins TRBV28 to TRBJ1-2; D is uncertain. The CDR3 runs 12 residues. V was shortened by 1 base and J by 5 bases, with 5 bases between the two germline ends. The V gene's germline CDR1 is MDHEN and CDR2 SYDVKM.

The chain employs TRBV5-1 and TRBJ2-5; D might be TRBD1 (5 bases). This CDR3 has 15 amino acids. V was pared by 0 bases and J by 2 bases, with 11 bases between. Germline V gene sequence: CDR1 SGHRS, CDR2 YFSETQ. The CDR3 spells CASSLARAGQETQYF. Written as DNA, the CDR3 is TGCGCCAGCAGCTTGGCCCGGGCAGGGCAAGAGACCCAGTACTTC.